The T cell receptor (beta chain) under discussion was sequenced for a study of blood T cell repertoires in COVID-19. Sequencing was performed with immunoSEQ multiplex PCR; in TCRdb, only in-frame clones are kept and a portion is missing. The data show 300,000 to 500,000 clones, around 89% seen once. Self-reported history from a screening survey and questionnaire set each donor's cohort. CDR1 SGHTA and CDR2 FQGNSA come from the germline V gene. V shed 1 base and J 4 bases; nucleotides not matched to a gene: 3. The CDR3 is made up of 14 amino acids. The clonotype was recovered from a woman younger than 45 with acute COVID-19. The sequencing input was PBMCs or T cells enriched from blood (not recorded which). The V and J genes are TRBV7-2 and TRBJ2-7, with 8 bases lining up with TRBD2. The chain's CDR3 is CASSLGGTSYEQYF. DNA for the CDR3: TGTGCCAGCAGCTTAGGAGGGACTAGTTACGAGCAGTACTTC.